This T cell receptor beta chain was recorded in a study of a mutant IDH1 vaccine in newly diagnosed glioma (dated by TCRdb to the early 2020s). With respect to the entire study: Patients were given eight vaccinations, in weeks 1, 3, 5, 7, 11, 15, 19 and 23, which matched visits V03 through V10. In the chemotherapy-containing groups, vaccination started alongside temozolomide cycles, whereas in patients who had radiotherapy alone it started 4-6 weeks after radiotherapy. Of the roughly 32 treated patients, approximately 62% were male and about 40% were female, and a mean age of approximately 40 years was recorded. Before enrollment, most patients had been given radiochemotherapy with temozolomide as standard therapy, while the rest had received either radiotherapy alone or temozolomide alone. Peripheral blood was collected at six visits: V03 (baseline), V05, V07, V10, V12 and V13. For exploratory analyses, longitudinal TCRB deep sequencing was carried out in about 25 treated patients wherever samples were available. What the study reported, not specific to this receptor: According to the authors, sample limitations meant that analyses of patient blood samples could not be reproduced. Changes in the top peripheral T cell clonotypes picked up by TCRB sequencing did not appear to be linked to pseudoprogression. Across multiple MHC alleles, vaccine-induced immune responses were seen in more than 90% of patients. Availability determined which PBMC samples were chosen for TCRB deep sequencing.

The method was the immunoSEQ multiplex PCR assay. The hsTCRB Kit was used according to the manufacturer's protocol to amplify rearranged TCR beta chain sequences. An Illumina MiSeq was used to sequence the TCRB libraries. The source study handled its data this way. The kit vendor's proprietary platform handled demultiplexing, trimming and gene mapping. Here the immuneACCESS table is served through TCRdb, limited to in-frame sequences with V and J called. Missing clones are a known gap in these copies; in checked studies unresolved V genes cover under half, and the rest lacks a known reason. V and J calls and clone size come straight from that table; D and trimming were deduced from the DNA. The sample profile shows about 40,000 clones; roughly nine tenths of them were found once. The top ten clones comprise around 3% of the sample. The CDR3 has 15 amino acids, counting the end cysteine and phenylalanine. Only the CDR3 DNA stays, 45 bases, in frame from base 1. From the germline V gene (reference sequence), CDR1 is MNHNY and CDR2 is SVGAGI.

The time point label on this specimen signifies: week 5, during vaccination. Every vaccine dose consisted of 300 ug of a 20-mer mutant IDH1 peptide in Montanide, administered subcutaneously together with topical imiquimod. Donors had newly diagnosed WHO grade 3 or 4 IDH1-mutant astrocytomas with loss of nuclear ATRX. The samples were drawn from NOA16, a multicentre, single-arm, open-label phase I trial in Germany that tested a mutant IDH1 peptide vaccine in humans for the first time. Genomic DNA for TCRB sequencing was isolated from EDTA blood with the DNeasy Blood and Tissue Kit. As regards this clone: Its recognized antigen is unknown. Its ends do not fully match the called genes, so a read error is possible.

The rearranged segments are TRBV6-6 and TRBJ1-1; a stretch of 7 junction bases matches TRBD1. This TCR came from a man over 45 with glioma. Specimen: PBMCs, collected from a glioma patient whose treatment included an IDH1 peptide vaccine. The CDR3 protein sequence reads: CASTYSRQGNTEAFF. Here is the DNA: TGTGCCAGCACTTACTCTCGACAGGGCAATACTGAAGCTTTCTTT.